The clone carrying this T cell receptor beta chain occurred a few times. Other DNA sequences in this specimen translate into the identical CDR3. Per the original data handling: For nucleated cells, counts were estimated from reference gene primer amplification. Produced via immunoSEQ multiplex PCR; TCRdb's table is partial and in-frame only. V, J and clone size were drawn from that table, and D and trimming were deduced from the DNA. Counted here are roughly 180,000 clones, roughly four fifths occurring once; the ten biggest clones make up 9.5% to 11%. This sample was included in a study of blood T cell repertoires in COVID-19. Study information: Samples of COVID-19 (acute and convalescent) were obtained from the United States, Italy and Spain.

Participants spanned ages about 18 to 89 years and resided in roughly 22 US areas. Symptom resolution, clearance, or two negative PCRs marked the recovered donors of Cohort 3. The CDR3 sequence is 14 residues long. Germline V gene sequence: CDR1 SGDLS, CDR2 YYNGEE. After removal of 3 bases from V and 4 bases from J, the junction contained 2 bases not matched to a gene. Sequenced: PBMCs or T cells enriched from blood (not recorded which). This sequence was found in a man aged 50 to 60 who had recovered from COVID-19. The chain employs TRBV9 and TRBJ1-5; 9 bases are a match to TRBD1. The CDR3 is CASSADRGNQPQHF. For the CDR3, the DNA is TGTGCCAGCAGCGCGGACAGGGGTAATCAGCCCCAGCATTTT. The full variable domain, with the rest looked up from reference TRBV9 and TRBJ1-5, is DSGVTQTPKHLITATGQRVTLRCSPRSGDLSVYWYQQSLDQGLQFLIQYYNGEERAKGNILERFSAQQFPDLHSELNLSSLELGDSALYFCASSADRGNQPQHFGDGTRLSIL.